The next 31 T cell receptor beta chains were all read from a single sample in a study of T cell responses to AZD1222 COVID-19 vaccine. Some clones are missing from TCRdb's copy, which holds only in-frame ones; the method was immunoSEQ multiplex PCR. This table holds fewer than 100,000 clones, 88% found once. Material: peripheral blood, obtained on day 0 of AZD1222 vaccination. These receptors were obtained from an adult in good health.

This clone was observed a few times. The chain couples TRBV3-1 (or the pseudogene TRBV3-2) to TRBJ1-3; 7 bases are shared with TRBD1. CDR1 LGHDT and CDR2 YNNKEL come from the germline V gene (reference sequence). The trim removed 6 bases at V and 4 bases at J, leaving 3 bases unmatched. The CDR3 has 13 amino acids. Here the CDR3 DNA reads TGTGCCAGCAGAAAGGGGGCCGGAAACACCATATATTTT. Protein: CASRKGAGNTIYF.

The chain carries TRBV7-2 and TRBJ1-5; D is unresolved. The germline V gene encodes CDR1 SGHTA and CDR2 FQGNSA. Trimming took off 1 base at V and 4 bases at J, with 8 bases between the two ends. The CDR3 extends over 14 amino acids. The CDR3 bases are TGTGCCAGCAGCTTAGAAGGGCGTAATCAGCCCCAGCATTTT. It encodes CASSLEGRNQPQHF.

The rearrangement joins TRBV6-5 to TRBJ2-7; TRBD1 matches at 9 bases. With 2 bases clipped from V and 4 bases from J, the junction kept 6 bases outside the gene matches. The germline CDR1 and CDR2 sequences are MNHEY and SVGAGI. This CDR3 has 15 residues. In DNA form, the CDR3 reads TGTGCCAGCAGTTACGTTGGGACAGGGAAATACGAGCAGTACTTC. Amino acids: CASSYVGTGKYEQYF.

The chain joins TRBV29-1 to TRBJ2-5; a possible D gene is TRBD2 (6 bases). V lost 3 bases to trimming and J lost 2 bases, with 13 bases between them. CDR1 and CDR2 from the germline V gene are SQVTM and ANQGSEA. The CDR3 has 14 amino acids. CDR3 protein: CSVETAGRQETQYF. The CDR3 DNA reads as TGCAGCGTTGAGACAGCGGGTAGACAAGAGACCCAGTACTTC.

V gene TRBV5-1 combines with J gene TRBJ1-1; D not certain. V lost 2 bases, J lost 3 bases, and 5 bases lay in between. Germline V CDR1 and CDR2: SGHRS, YFSETQ. The CDR3 contains 12 residues. CDR3 loop: CASSFSDTEAFF. The CDR3 region has the DNA TGCGCCAGCAGCTTCAGTGACACTGAAGCTTTCTTT.

The rearrangement links TRBV30 to TRBJ1-5; D is perhaps TRBD1 (6 bases). CDR1 GTSNPN and CDR2 SVGIG come from the germline V gene (reference sequence). The CDR3 runs 11 residues. V dropped 4 bases and J dropped 7 bases, with 8 bases sitting between them. The CDR3 DNA is TGTGCCTGGACAGGGGTCCAGCCCCAGCATTTT. Translation: CAWTGVQPQHF.

This clone has only one observation. This chain connects TRBV7-2 to TRBJ1-2, with D uncertain. Deletions cut 2 bases from V and 4 bases from J, with 11 bases between. Germline assignment: CDR1 SGHTA and CDR2 FQGNSA. This CDR3 is 14 amino acids long. The DNA for the CDR3 is TGTGCCAGCAGCTTATCACGGGATCGCTATGGCTACACCTTC. It translates to CASSLSRDRYGYTF.

The chain couples TRBV5-1 to TRBJ2-2; D is tentatively TRBD1 or TRBD2 (6 bases each). The V end lost 1 base, the J end lost 5 bases, and 9 bases lay between the germline ends. Germline V gene lookup returns CDR1 SGHRS and CDR2 YFSETQ. The CDR3 consists of 14 residues. The CDR3, as DNA: TGCGCCAGCAGCTTGTTAGGGGGGACCGGGGAGCTGTTTTTT. Translation: CASSLLGGTGELFF.

The chain recombines TRBV7-2 with TRBJ2-1; a weak D match, TRBD1 (5 bases). Trimming cost V 3 bases and J 6 bases, with 9 bases left between them. Germline CDR1 reads SGHTA; CDR2 reads FQGNSA. This CDR3 comprises 13 residues. The CDR3 region is CASSLGPSNEQFF. For the CDR3, the DNA is TGTGCCAGCAGCTTGGGGCCGAGCAATGAGCAGTTCTTC.

V usage is TRBV27 and J usage is TRBJ2-1; 11 bases agree with TRBD2. J lost 8 bases, V lost 2 bases, and 5 bases had no gene match. Per germline, CDR1 MNHEY and CDR2 SMNVEV (reference sequence). The CDR3 runs to 15 residues. The CDR3, as DNA: TGTGCCAGCAGTTTACCTAGCGGGAGGAGTGATGAGCAGTTCTTC. It is translated as CASSLPSGRSDEQFF.

This chain joins TRBV18 and TRBJ1-1; no reliable D call. This CDR3 has 15 amino acids. V dropped 3 bases and J dropped 4 bases, with 15 bases sitting between them. CDR1 is KGHSH, CDR2 LQKENI, per germline. DNA for the CDR3: TGTGCCAGCTCACCGGCCCTTTCCCCTTTCACTGAAGCTTTCTTT. Translating gives CASSPALSPFTEAFF. Looking up the rest from reference TRBV18 and TRBJ1-1 gives the full variable domain: NAGVMQNPRHLVRRRGQEARLRCSPMKGHSHVYWYRQLPEEGLKFMVYLQKENIIDESGMPKERFSAEFPKEGPSILRIQQVVRGDSAAYFCASSPALSPFTEAFFGQGTRLTVV.

This clone was observed a handful of times. The chain recombines TRBV19 with TRBJ2-7, with 8 bases identical to TRBD2. The V segment lost 4 bases and the J segment 1 base; nucleotides outside the gene matches: 3. Germline loops: CDR1 LNHDA, CDR2 SQIVND (reference sequence). The CDR3 covers 14 residues. The CDR3 reads CASSNPGGSYEQYF. For the CDR3, the DNA is TGTGCCAGTAGTAACCCGGGGGGGTCCTACGAGCAGTACTTC.

This chain links TRBV2 with TRBJ2-5; TRBD1 matches at 11 bases. CDR1 and CDR2 (germline): SNHLY, FYNNEI. The CDR3 loop spans 12 amino acids. V lost 9 bases and J lost 5; bases outside the gene matches: 2. Here the CDR3 reads CARGQGAETQYF. Here the CDR3 DNA reads TGTGCCAGAGGACAGGGGGCTGAGACCCAGTACTTC.

The chain uses TRBV3-1 (or the pseudogene TRBV3-2) and TRBJ1-2; unclear D gene. Trimming cost V 1 base and J 0 bases, with 9 bases left between them. Germline V lookup: CDR1 LGHDT, CDR2 YNNKEL (reference sequence). The CDR3 has 15 residues. In DNA, the CDR3 is TGTGCCAGCAGCCAAGCCGGGGTAGCTAACTATGGCTACACCTTC. It encodes CASSQAGVANYGYTF.

The rearrangement uses TRBV9 and TRBJ1-4; D gene ambiguous. CDR1 SGDLS and CDR2 YYNGEE come from the germline V gene. Trimming left V 4 bases short and J 3 bases short, with 19 bases between. The CDR3 runs to 17 residues. CDR3 residues: CASSSLIGDRPNEKLFF. CDR3 sequence (DNA): TGTGCCAGCAGCTCTCTCATCGGTGATCGCCCTAATGAAAAACTGTTTTTT.

V gene TRBV29-1 combines with J gene TRBJ1-2; D not certain. Deletions cut 3 bases from V and 0 bases from J, with 23 bases between. The germline CDR1 and CDR2 sequences are SQVTM and ANQGSEA. The CDR3 is 18 residues long. The CDR3 reads CSVEYLSGSLRANYGYTF. CDR3 DNA sequence: TGCAGCGTTGAGTATCTCTCCGGGAGCTTAAGAGCTAACTATGGCTACACCTTC. Full variable domain (remainder filled in from reference TRBV29-1 and TRBJ1-2): SAVISQKPSRDICQRGTSLTIQCQVDSQVTMMFWYRQQPGQSLTLIATANQGSEATYESGFVIDKFPISRPNLTFSTLTVSNMSPEDSSIYLCSVEYLSGSLRANYGYTFGSGTRLTVV.

J is TRBJ1-4 and V is TRBV18; 8 nucleotides align to TRBD1. V was pared by 0 bases and J by 7 bases, with 4 bases of the junction left unmatched. The CDR3 spans 15 residues. In germline, CDR1 is KGHSH, CDR2 LQKENI. CDR3 residues: CASSPPNRGAEKLFF. CDR3 sequence (DNA): TGTGCCAGCTCACCACCGAACAGGGGGGCTGAAAAACTGTTTTTT.

This clone was detected a few times. The chain joins TRBV10-1 to TRBJ2-7; D remains unclear. The CDR3 is made up of 14 amino acids. Germline CDR1 WNHNN, CDR2 SYGVQD (reference sequence). The germline V and J ends were trimmed by 3 bases and 0 bases, with 9 bases remaining between them. The CDR3 region is CASSDRRSSYEQYF. CDR3 DNA: TGCGCCAGCAGTGACAGGCGAAGCTCCTACGAGCAGTACTTC.

The J gene is TRBJ2-1, the V gene TRBV11-3; 9 positions agree with TRBD1. The CDR3 has 17 amino acids. Germline V gene data show CDR1 as SGHNT and CDR2 as YENEEA. The trim removed 5 bases at V and 0 bases at J, leaving 8 bases unmatched. CDR3 sequence reads: CASSPGDRASSYNEQFF. DNA of the CDR3: TGTGCCAGCAGCCCCGGGGACAGGGCAAGCTCCTACAATGAGCAGTTCTTC. The full variable domain, rest sourced from reference TRBV11-3 and TRBJ2-1, is EAGVVQSPRYKIIEKKQPVAFWCNPISGHNTLYWYLQNLGQGPELLIRYENEEAVDDSQLPKDRFSAERLKGVDSTLKIQPAELGDSAVYLCASSPGDRASSYNEQFFGPGTRLTVL.

V and J are TRBV19 and TRBJ2-1; no clear D gene. The CDR3 spans 12 residues. Trimming cost V 1 base and J 9 bases, with 7 bases left between them. Germline assignment: CDR1 LNHDA and CDR2 SQIVND (reference sequence). Here the CDR3 DNA reads TGTGCCAGTAGTATAGTAGGGATTGAGCAGTTCTTC. This codes for CASSIVGIEQFF.

The chain couples TRBV12-1 to TRBJ2-7; the table's D call, TRBD1, was not checked against the DNA. TRBV12-1 is deemed a pseudogene. This CDR3 region has 17 residues. The DNA of the CDR3 is TGTGCCAGCAGTCCAACACAGCCTCCCGTTGGTAACTACGAGCAGTACTTC. This gives the protein CASSPTQPPVGNYEQYF.

The CDR3 coding sequence is TGTGCCAGTAGTATATTGGGACAGGGTGCGGATACGCAGTATTTT. Encoded protein: CASSILGQGADTQYF. V and J are TRBV19 and TRBJ2-3, with 9 bases aligning to TRBD1. V dropped 2 bases and J dropped 6; count of bases not matched to a gene: 6. Looked up from germline, CDR1 is LNHDA and CDR2 is SQIVND (reference sequence). This CDR3 is 15 amino acids long.

This chain connects TRBV7-2 to TRBJ2-5; D is possibly TRBD1 (6 bases). Between the trimmed V and J ends, which lost 1 base and 9 bases, there was a span of 15 bases. CDR3 length: 14 amino acids. CDR1 SGHTA and CDR2 FQGNSA come from the germline V gene. CDR3 nucleotide sequence: TGTGCCAGCAGCTTAGTGGGCAGTTCAGGGGCCCAGTACTTC. This gives the protein CASSLVGSSGAQYF. The complete variable domain, with remaining parts taken from reference TRBV7-2 and TRBJ2-5, reads GAGVSQSPSNKVTEKGKDVELRCDPISGHTALYWYRQSLGQGLEFLIYFQGNSAPDKSGLPSDRFSAERTGGSVSTLTIQRTQQEDSAVYLCASSLVGSSGAQYFGPGTRLLVL.

The rearrangement joins TRBV27 to TRBJ2-7, with D hard to call. CDR1 and CDR2 (germline): MNHEY, SMNVEV (reference sequence). The CDR3 runs to 11 residues. V dropped 6 bases and J dropped 6 bases, with 9 bases sitting between them. CDR3 in amino acids: CASRWGGEQYF. The CDR3 DNA is TGTGCCAGCAGGTGGGGTGGCGAGCAGTACTTC.

The chain joins TRBV19 to TRBJ1-6, with D unresolved. V was trimmed by 5 bases and J by 12 bases, leaving 20 bases between them. Germline assignment: CDR1 LNHDA and CDR2 SQIVND (reference sequence). The CDR3 contains 15 residues. Here the CDR3 reads CASSLQPRGEVPLHF. In DNA, the CDR3 is TGTGCCAGTAGTCTACAACCCCGGGGAGAGGTACCCCTCCACTTT.

This rearrangement joins TRBV25-1 to TRBJ1-2; D unclear. Deletions cut 10 bases from V and 6 bases from J, with 12 bases between. CDR1 and CDR2 from the germline V gene are MGHDK and SYGVNS. The CDR3 is made up of 11 amino acids. The CDR3 nucleotides are TGTGCCACCTCTGAGCAAGATGGCTACACCTTC. It encodes CATSEQDGYTF.

The chain links TRBV2 to TRBJ1-1; the D gene is possibly TRBD1 (6 bases). The CDR3 consists of 14 residues. V gave up 1 base and J gave up 1 base, with 7 bases separating them. Per germline, CDR1 SNHLY and CDR2 FYNNEI. The CDR3 protein is CASSEGTENTEAFF. In DNA form, the CDR3 reads TGTGCCAGCAGTGAAGGGACAGAGAACACTGAAGCTTTCTTT. Full variable domain (rest looked up from reference TRBV2 and TRBJ1-1): EPEVTQTPSHQVTQMGQEVILRCVPISNHLYFYWYRQILGQKVEFLVSFYNNEISEKSEIFDDQFSVERPDGSNFTLKIRSTKLEDSAMYFCASSEGTENTEAFFGQGTRLTVV.

This clone was observed once. The genes are TRBV21-1 and TRBJ2-7. TRBV21-1 is a pseudogene segment. The CDR3 length is 17 residues. DNA of the CDR3: TGTGCCAGCAGCAAAGGGGAGGGGGCAGTAGTGTCCTACGAGCAGTACTTC. Translating gives CASSKGEGAVVSYEQYF.

The genes are TRBV6-5 and TRBJ1-6; 10 nucleotides agree with TRBD1. CDR3 length: 15 amino acids. V shed 7 bases, J shed 7 bases, and the junction held 7 bases outside the gene matches. Per germline, CDR1 MNHEY and CDR2 SVGAGI. Here the CDR3 DNA reads TGTGCCAGCAATAGACAGGGGGCTCGGAATTCACCCCTCCACTTT. This translates into CASNRQGARNSPLHF.

V gene TRBV9 combines with J gene TRBJ1-1; 11 positions match TRBD1. Germline-derived CDR1 and CDR2 are SGDLS and YYNGEE. This CDR3 contains 16 residues. Germline trimming cut 2 bases from V and 0 bases from J; bases unmatched to any gene: 3. In DNA, the CDR3 is TGTGCCAGCAGCGTTCGGGACAGGGGGTTGAACACTGAAGCTTTCTTT. It is translated as CASSVRDRGLNTEAFF.

The CDR3 DNA reads as TGTGCCAGCAGTTACTCAGCGGGAGGGTGGGATGAGCAGTTCTTC. This sequence encodes CASSYSAGGWDEQFF. The chain recombines TRBV6-5 with TRBJ2-1; 10 bases fit TRBD2. CDR1 is MNHEY, CDR2 SVGAGI, per germline. This CDR3 contains 15 residues. After removal of 0 bases from V and 8 bases from J, the junction contained 4 bases not matched to a gene.